The rows below give T cell receptor beta chains drawn from one sample of a study of cytomegalovirus exposure and HLA in healthy donors. Sequencing was performed with immunoSEQ multiplex PCR; in TCRdb, only in-frame clones are kept and a portion is missing. Of roughly 150,000 clones listed, about 72% were seen once; the top ten hold more than 1.4%. Sequenced input: PBMCs. These receptor sequences come from a male donor in good health and CMV-seronegative. CDR3s include the opening cysteine and the closing phenylalanine or tryptophan. A D gene is named only where the DNA matches it firmly. Where a row states a size, it is once, few, many or the class of an expanded clone; other rows omit it.

v_gene	d_gene	abundance	j_gene	CDR3aa	CDR3nt
TRBV6-5	TRBD1	NA	TRBJ1-6	CASSGQALTHSPLHF	TGTGCCAGCAGTGGACAGGCACTTACCCACTCACCCCTCCACTTT
TRBV14	NA	NA	TRBJ2-7	CASSQDYGPPGSTYEQYF	TGTGCCAGCAGCCAAGATTATGGGCCCCCAGGGTCGACCTACGAGCAGTACTTC
TRBV4-2	NA	once	TRBJ1-4	CASSRLETTNEKLFF	TGTGCCAGCAGCCGACTAGAGACAACTAATGAAAAACTGTTTTTT
TRBV6-1	NA	NA	TRBJ1-1	CASSLPSVNTEAFF	TGTGCCAGCAGCCTACCGTCCGTGAACACTGAAGCTTTCTTT
TRBV7-3	TRBD2	NA	TRBJ2-1	CASSVGTTGGSEQFF	TGTGCCAGCAGCGTCGGGACTACGGGAGGTAGTGAGCAGTTCTTC
TRBV7-9	NA	few	TRBJ2-7	CASSLGPGWGKQYF	TGTGCCAGCAGCTTAGGGCCAGGGTGGGGAAAGCAGTACTTC
TRBV11-1	TRBD2	NA	TRBJ2-5	CASSPGGGRVQETQYF	TGTGCCAGCAGCCCCGGGGGGGGGCGGGTGCAAGAGACCCAGTACTTC
TRBV4-1	TRBD1	NA	TRBJ2-2	CASSPRTGENTGELFF	TGCGCCAGCAGCCCTAGGACAGGGGAGAACACCGGGGAGCTGTTTTTT
TRBV6-1	NA	NA	TRBJ1-2	CASSEPAGVTSADYGYTF	TGTGCCAGCAGTGAACCCGCGGGGGTAACCTCGGCAGACTATGGCTACACCTTC
TRBV29-1	NA	NA	TRBJ1-1	CSVHIRVGETEAFF	TGCAGCGTCCACATCAGGGTTGGAGAAACTGAAGCTTTCTTT
TRBV9	NA	NA	TRBJ1-1	CASSVGDRGVSTEAFF	TGTGCCAGCAGCGTAGGGGATAGGGGCGTTAGCACTGAAGCTTTCTTT
TRBV28	TRBD1	NA	TRBJ2-5	CASSRDRETQYF	TGTGCCAGCAGCCGGGACAGAGAGACCCAGTACTTC
TRBV29-1	NA	NA	TRBJ2-7	CSVEDRGTDYEQYF	TGCAGCGTTGAAGATCGGGGGACAGACTACGAGCAGTACTTC
TRBV27	NA	NA	TRBJ2-1	CASSPFDSPFEQFF	TGTGCCAGCAGTCCCTTTGACAGTCCGTTTGAGCAGTTCTTC
TRBV19	TRBD2	NA	TRBJ2-5	CASTLTSGRAETQYF	TGTGCCAGTACCCTGACTAGCGGGCGGGCTGAGACCCAGTACTTC
TRBV7-3	NA	NA	TRBJ1-1	CASSATQGRNTEAFF	TGTGCCAGCAGCGCGACACAGGGACGGAACACTGAAGCTTTCTTT
TRBV19	TRBD1	NA	TRBJ1-3	CASSILPGQSSGNTIYF	TGTGCCAGTAGTATCCTTCCGGGACAGAGCTCTGGAAACACCATATATTTT
TRBV4-3	NA	NA	TRBJ1-3	CASSQDVSSTGNTIYF	TGCGCCAGCAGCCAAGATGTTAGTTCTACTGGAAACACCATATATTTT
TRBV7-9	TRBD1	NA	TRBJ2-1	CASSLQGAHRRNEQFF	TGTGCCAGCAGCCTCCAGGGGGCCCATCGGAGGAATGAGCAGTTCTTC
TRBV5-6	TRBD2	once	TRBJ2-1	CASSPLAGGSTEQFF	TGTGCCAGCAGCCCCCTGGCGGGGGGTTCGACTGAGCAGTTCTTC
TRBV10-3	TRBD1	NA	TRBJ2-5	CAISPGTGTETQYF	TGTGCCATCAGTCCCGGGACAGGGACAGAGACCCAGTACTTC
TRBV7-3	NA	NA	TRBJ2-5	CASSFSGVETQYF	TGTGCCAGCAGCTTTTCAGGGGTAGAGACCCAGTACTTC
TRBV28	TRBD2	NA	TRBJ2-7	CASSPSGSSYEQYF	TGTGCCAGCAGCCCTAGCGGGAGTTCTTACGAGCAGTACTTC
TRBV7-3	NA	NA	TRBJ1-2	CASSLTQGSGYTF	TGTGCCAGCAGCTTAACTCAGGGTAGTGGCTACACCTTC
TRBV5-8	TRBD2	NA	TRBJ2-1	CASSWGGSNEQFF	TGTGCCAGCAGCTGGGGGGGTAGCAATGAGCAGTTCTTC
TRBV5-4	NA	NA	TRBJ2-3	CASRPGVSSTDTQYF	TGTGCCAGCAGGCCGGGGGTATCTAGCACAGATACGCAGTATTTT
TRBV14	TRBD2	NA	TRBJ2-7	CASSQANSGRVYEQYF	TGTGCCAGCAGCCAAGCGAATAGCGGGAGGGTCTACGAGCAGTACTTC
TRBV2	TRBD2	NA	TRBJ2-3	CASRRLAGDTDTQYF	TGTGCCAGCAGACGACTAGCGGGTGACACAGATACGCAGTATTTT
TRBV6-1	TRBD1	NA	TRBJ1-1	CASSGGRGMNTEAFF	TGTGCCAGCAGTGGGGGCAGGGGGATGAACACTGAAGCTTTCTTT
TRBV6-5	TRBD1	NA	TRBJ1-2	CASSGRDRRYTF	TGTGCCAGCAGTGGCCGGGACAGGCGTTACACCTTC
TRBV7-2	TRBD1	NA	TRBJ1-1	CASSPRQGANTEAFF	TGTGCCAGCAGCCCCAGACAGGGGGCGAACACTGAAGCTTTCTTT
TRBV4-1	NA	NA	TRBJ2-2	CASSQEWGLPTGELFF	TGCGCCAGCAGCCAAGAATGGGGACTGCCCACCGGGGAGCTGTTTTTT
TRBV5-1	TRBD1	once	TRBJ2-2	CASSLHTGGTNTGELFF	TGCGCCAGCAGCTTACACACAGGGGGAACGAACACCGGGGAGCTGTTTTTT
TRBV7-2	TRBD2	NA	TRBJ2-1	CASSLVAGGYNEQFF	TGTGCCAGCAGCTTGGTAGCGGGAGGATACAATGAGCAGTTCTTC
TRBV29-1	NA	NA	TRBJ2-2	CSVSQYTGELFF	TGCAGCGTATCTCAGTACACCGGGGAGCTGTTTTTT
TRBV19	NA	NA	TRBJ1-1	CASMGLQGTMNTEAFF	TGTGCCAGTATGGGTCTTCAGGGGACCATGAACACTGAAGCTTTCTTT
TRBV2	NA	NA	TRBJ1-5	CASSGTAISNQPQHF	TGTGCCAGCAGTGGGACTGCCATTAGCAATCAGCCCCAGCATTTT
TRBV5-1	TRBD2	NA	TRBJ2-3	CASSPGTSGSRTQYF	TGCGCCAGCAGCCCCGGGACTAGCGGGAGTAGGACGCAGTATTTT
TRBV19	TRBD1	NA	TRBJ1-2	CASSTWDRSLYGYTF	TGTGCCAGTAGTACCTGGGACAGGAGCCTTTATGGCTACACCTTC
TRBV5-7	NA	NA	TRBJ1-5	CASSIPQGGSNQPQHF	TGTGCCAGCAGCATCCCGCAGGGCGGTAGCAATCAGCCCCAGCATTTT
TRBV5-4	TRBD1	NA	TRBJ1-4	CASSRDRAGEKLFF	TGTGCCAGCAGCCGGGACAGGGCAGGAGAAAAACTGTTTTTT
TRBV2	TRBD1	NA	TRBJ1-2	CASSDGQGANGYTF	TGTGCCAGCAGTGACGGCCAGGGGGCGAATGGCTACACCTTC
TRBV28	NA	NA	TRBJ2-5	CASSFTLQGLRDGQYF	TGTGCCAGCAGTTTTACTTTACAGGGGTTGCGGGACGGGCAGTACTTC
TRBV4-1	TRBD1	NA	TRBJ1-4	CASSQASSGGAYEKLFF	TGCGCCAGCAGCCAAGCCTCCTCAGGGGGCGCTTATGAAAAACTGTTTTTT
TRBV5-4	NA	NA	TRBJ2-5	CASSPVIGSWETQYF	TGTGCCAGCAGCCCGGTAATCGGTAGCTGGGAGACCCAGTACTTC
TRBV5-1	NA	NA	TRBJ2-1	CASAGKSYNEQFF	TGCGCCAGCGCGGGAAAGTCCTACAATGAGCAGTTCTTC
TRBV28	TRBD1	NA	TRBJ2-5	CASKLGQGEKTQYF	TGTGCCAGCAAACTGGGACAGGGTGAAAAGACCCAGTACTTC